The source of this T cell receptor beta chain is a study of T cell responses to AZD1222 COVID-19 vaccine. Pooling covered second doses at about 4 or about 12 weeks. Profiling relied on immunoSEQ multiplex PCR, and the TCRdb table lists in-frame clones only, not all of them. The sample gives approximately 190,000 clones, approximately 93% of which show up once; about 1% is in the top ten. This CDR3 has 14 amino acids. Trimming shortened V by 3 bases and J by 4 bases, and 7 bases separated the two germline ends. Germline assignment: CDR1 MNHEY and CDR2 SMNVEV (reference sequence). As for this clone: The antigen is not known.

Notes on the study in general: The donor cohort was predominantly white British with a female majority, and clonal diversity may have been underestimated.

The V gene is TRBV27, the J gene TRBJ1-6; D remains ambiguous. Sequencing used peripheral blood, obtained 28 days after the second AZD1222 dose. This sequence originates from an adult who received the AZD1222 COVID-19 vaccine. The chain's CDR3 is CASSFAEYNSPLHF. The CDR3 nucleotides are TGTGCCAGCAGTTTCGCCGAATATAATTCACCCCTCCACTTT.